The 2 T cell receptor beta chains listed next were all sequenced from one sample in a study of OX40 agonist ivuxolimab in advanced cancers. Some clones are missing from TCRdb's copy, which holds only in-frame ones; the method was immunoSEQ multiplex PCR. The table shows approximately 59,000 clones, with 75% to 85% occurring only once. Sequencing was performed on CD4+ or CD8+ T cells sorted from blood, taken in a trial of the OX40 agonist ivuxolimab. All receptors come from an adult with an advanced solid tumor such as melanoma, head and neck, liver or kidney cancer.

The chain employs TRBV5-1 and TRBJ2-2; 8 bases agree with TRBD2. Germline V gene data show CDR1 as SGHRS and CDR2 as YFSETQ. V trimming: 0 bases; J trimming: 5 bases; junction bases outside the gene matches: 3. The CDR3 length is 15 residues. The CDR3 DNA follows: TGCGCCAGCAGCTTGGTAGTAGCGGGGACCGGGGAGCTGTTTTTT. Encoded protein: CASSLVVAGTGELFF.

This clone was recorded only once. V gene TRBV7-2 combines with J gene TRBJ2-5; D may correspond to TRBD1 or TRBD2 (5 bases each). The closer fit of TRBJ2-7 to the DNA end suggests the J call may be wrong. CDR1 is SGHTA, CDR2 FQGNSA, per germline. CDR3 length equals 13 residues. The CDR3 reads CASSPLGPYEQYF. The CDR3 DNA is TGTGCCAGCAGCCCCCTGGGACCCTACGAGCAGTACTTC.